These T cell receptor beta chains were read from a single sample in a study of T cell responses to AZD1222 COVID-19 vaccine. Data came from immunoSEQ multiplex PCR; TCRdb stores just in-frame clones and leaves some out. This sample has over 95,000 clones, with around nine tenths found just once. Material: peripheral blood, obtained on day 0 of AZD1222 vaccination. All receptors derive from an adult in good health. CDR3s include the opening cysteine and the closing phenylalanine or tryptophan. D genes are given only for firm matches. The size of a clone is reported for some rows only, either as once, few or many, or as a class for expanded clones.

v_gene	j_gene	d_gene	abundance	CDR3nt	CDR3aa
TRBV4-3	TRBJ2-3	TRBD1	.	TGCGCCAGCAGCCAAAACGACAGGGTAAACACAGATACGCAGTATTTT	CASSQNDRVNTDTQYF
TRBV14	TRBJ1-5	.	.	TGTGCCAGCAGCCAAGGGGTGGTTCAGCCCCAGCATTTT	CASSQGVVQPQHF
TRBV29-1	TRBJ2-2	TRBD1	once	TGCAGCGTGATCGACAGGGCGACGAACACCGGGGAGCTGTTTTTT	CSVIDRATNTGELFF
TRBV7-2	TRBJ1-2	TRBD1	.	TGTGCCAGCAGCTTCTTCGGCAGGGGGGACGGCTACACCTTC	CASSFFGRGDGYTF
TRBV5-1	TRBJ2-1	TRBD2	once	TGCGCCAGCAGCTTAGGGGGACTAGCGAGATATAACAATGAGCAGTTCTTC	CASSLGGLARYNNEQFF
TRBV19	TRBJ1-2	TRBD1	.	TGTGCCAGTAGTATACCCATGGGACAGGGAGACGGCTACACCTTC	CASSIPMGQGDGYTF
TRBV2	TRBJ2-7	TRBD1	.	TGTGCCAGCAGTTTGGGACAGGGGACGTCCTACGAGCAGTACTTC	CASSLGQGTSYEQYF
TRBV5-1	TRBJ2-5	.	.	TGCGCCAGCAGCTTGGTAGGGAAAGAGACCCAGTACTTC	CASSLVGKETQYF
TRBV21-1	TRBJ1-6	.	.	TGTGCCAGCAGCATCCGGGACACGCATAATTCACCCCTCCACTTT	CASSIRDTHNSPLHF
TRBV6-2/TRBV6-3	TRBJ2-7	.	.	TGTGCCAGCAGTTTTCTCCCTGGCTACGAGCAGTACTTC	CASSFLPGYEQYF
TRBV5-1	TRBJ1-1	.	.	TGCGCCAGCAGCAAAAATTCAGGGGACACTGAAGCTTTCTTT	CASSKNSGDTEAFF
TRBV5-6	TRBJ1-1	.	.	TGTGCCAGCAGGACAGGACGGACTGAAGCTTTCTTT	CASRTGRTEAFF
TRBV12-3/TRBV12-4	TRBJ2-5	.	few	TGTGCCAGCAGTTCCGGGGCCGAGACCCAGTACTTC	CASSSGAETQYF
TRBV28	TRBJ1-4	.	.	TGTGCCAGCAGTTTATCGGGGGGCGGAGGAGAAAAACTGTTTTTT	CASSLSGGGGEKLFF
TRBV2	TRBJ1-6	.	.	TGTGCCAGCAGTGGATCGGACAGAACTAATTCACCCCTCCACTTT	CASSGSDRTNSPLHF
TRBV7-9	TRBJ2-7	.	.	TGTGCCAGCAGCTTTGGCTCCTACGAGCAGTACTTC	CASSFGSYEQYF
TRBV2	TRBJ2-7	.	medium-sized	TGTGCCAGCACTACAGAAAGCTCCTACGAGCAGTACTTC	CASTTESSYEQYF
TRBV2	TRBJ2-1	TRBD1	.	TGTGCCAGCAGGCAACCGGGACAGGGGGTGAATGAGCAGTTCTTC	CASRQPGQGVNEQFF
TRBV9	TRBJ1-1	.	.	TGTGCCAGCTCCTTCGGCCGGAACACTGAAGCTTTCTTT	CASSFGRNTEAFF
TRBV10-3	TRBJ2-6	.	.	TGTGCCATCAGTGAACGACGGCTCAGTTCTGGGGCCAACGTCCTGACTTTC	CAISERRLSSGANVLTF
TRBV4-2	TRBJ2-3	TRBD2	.	TGTGCCAGCAGCCAAGAGACTAGCGGGAGTAACCCCACAGATACGCAGTATTTT	CASSQETSGSNPTDTQYF
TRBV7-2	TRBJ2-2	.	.	TGTGCCAGCGGGACCATAGGCGGGGAGCTGTTTTTT	CASGTIGGELFF
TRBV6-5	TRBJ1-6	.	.	TGTGCCAGCAGCGCGGTATCTGGGGCTAATTCACCCCTCCACTTT	CASSAVSGANSPLHF
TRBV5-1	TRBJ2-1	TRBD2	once	TGCGCCAGCAGCTTGGGGGCGGGAGTGAGGAATGAGCAGTTCTTC	CASSLGAGVRNEQFF
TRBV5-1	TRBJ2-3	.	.	TGCGCCAGCAGCCTCACAATTAGTGATACGCAGTATTTT	CASSLTISDTQYF
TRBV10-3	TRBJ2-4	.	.	TGTGCCATCAGTGAGTCGACAGTTAACATTCAGTACTTC	CAISESTVNIQYF
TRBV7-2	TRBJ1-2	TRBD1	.	TGTGCCAGCAGCTCTAGGGTGACAGGGTACAGTGGCTACACCTTC	CASSSRVTGYSGYTF
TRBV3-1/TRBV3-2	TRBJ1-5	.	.	TGTGCCAGCAGCCAAGATTTGCCAAGAGAAAGCAATCAGCCCCAGCATTTT	CASSQDLPRESNQPQHF
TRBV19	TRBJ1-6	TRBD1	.	TGTGCCAGTAGTATCGACAGGGGATTTAAAACACCCCTCCACTTT	CASSIDRGFKTPLHF
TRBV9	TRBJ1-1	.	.	TGTGCCAGCAGCGTGGGGACCGATTTAACGGGCGCTGAAGCTTTCTTT	CASSVGTDLTGAEAFF
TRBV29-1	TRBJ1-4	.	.	TGCAGCGTTGACGGCACCAGGAGGGGTGAAAAACTGTTTTTT	CSVDGTRRGEKLFF
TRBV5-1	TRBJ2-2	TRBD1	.	TGCGCCAGCAGCGGCACCATCTTGAGACAGGGGAACACCGGGGAGCTGTTTTTT	CASSGTILRQGNTGELFF
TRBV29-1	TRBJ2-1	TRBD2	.	TGCAGCGCCCGGCGGACTAGCGGGAGTTATAATGAGCAGTTCTTC	CSARRTSGSYNEQFF
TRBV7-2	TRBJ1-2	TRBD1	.	TGTGCCAGCAGCCTGCACCTTACAGGGGGGGATGGCTACACCTTC	CASSLHLTGGDGYTF
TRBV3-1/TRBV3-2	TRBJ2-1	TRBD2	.	TGTGCCAGCAGCCAAGAGGGAGGGAGGGCATGGGAGCAGTTCTTC	CASSQEGGRAWEQFF
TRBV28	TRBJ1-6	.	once	TGTGCCAGCAGTTTGAGTCAGCGGAATTCACCCCTCCACTTT	CASSLSQRNSPLHF
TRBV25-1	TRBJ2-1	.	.	TGTGCCAGCAGTGAATATATGGGAGCGGCCGTTGGAAATGAGCAGTTCTTC	CASSEYMGAAVGNEQFF
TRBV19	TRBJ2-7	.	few	TGTGCCAGTAGTACACGATCCGTCGGGACCACCTACGAGCAGTACTTC	CASSTRSVGTTYEQYF
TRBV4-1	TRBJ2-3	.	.	TGCGCCAGCAGCCGAAACACAGATACGCAGTATTTT	CASSRNTDTQYF
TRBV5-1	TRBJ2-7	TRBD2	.	TGCGCCAGCAGCCCGGGGGGGACTAGCGGGCGTACTGAGCAGTACTTC	CASSPGGTSGRTEQYF
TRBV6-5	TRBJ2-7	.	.	TGTGCCAGCAGTTTTAGACTCTACGAGCAGTACTTC	CASSFRLYEQYF
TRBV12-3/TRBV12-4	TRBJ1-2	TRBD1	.	TGTGCCAGCAGTCAGGGGGCTCATGGCTACACCTTC	CASSQGAHGYTF
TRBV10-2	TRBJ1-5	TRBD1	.	TGCGCCAGCAGTAACAGGGGCCCGGCCCCCCAGCATTTT	CASSNRGPAPQHF
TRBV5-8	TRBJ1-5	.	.	TGTGCCAGCAGCTTGGGAGACAGTAGCAATCAGCCCCAGCATTTT	CASSLGDSSNQPQHF
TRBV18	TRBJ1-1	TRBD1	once	TGTGCCAGCTCACCACAAAATTCCGGGACAGGGGTGACTGAAGCTTTCTTT	CASSPQNSGTGVTEAFF
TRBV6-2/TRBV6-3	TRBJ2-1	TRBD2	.	TGTGCCAGCAGTTACTCCGGACTAGCGGGAGGGCCCCCGTTCTTC	CASSYSGLAGGPPFF
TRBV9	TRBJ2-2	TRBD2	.	TGTGCCAGCAGCGTAGCTCGTGTAGCGGGAGAGGGCGGGGAGCTGTTTTTT	CASSVARVAGEGGELFF
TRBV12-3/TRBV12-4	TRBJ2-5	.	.	TGTGCCAGCAGTTTCTCCGCGGGGGAGACCCAGTACTTC	CASSFSAGETQYF
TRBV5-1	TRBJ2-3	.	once	TGCGCCAGCAGCTTGGCGGCAGGGGATATTCCCACAGATACGCAGTATTTT	CASSLAAGDIPTDTQYF
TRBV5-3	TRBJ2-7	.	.	TGTGCCAGAAGCAATAGAGTTATTAATATGGAAGGAAGTCCCTACGAGCAGTACTTC	CARSNRVINMEGSPYEQYF
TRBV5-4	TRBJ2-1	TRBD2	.	TGTGCCAGCAGCGCAAGCGGGAGCTCCTACAATGAGCAGTTCTTC	CASSASGSSYNEQFF
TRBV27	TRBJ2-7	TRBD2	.	TGTGCCAGCAGTTTGCAGACTAGCGGCTACGAGCAGTACTTC	CASSLQTSGYEQYF
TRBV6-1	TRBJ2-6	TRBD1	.	TGTGCCAGCAGTGATGGGACAGGCTCCTCTGGGGCCAACGTCCTGACTTTC	CASSDGTGSSGANVLTF
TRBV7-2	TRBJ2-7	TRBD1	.	TGTGCCAGCAGCTCCCAACAGACAGGGGGTTGGGAGCAGTACTTC	CASSSQQTGGWEQYF
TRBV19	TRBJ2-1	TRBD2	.	TGTGCCAGTAGTTTGACCGGGAGGGCCCACTCGGCTGAGCAGTTCTTC	CASSLTGRAHSAEQFF